This TCR beta chain appears in the sequencing data of a study of blood T cell repertoires in COVID-19. Study details: Acute-phase and convalescent COVID-19 samples originated in the United States, Italy and Spain. T cells, B-cell-depleted T cells, or PBMCs supplied cDNA or gDNA.

From germline, CDR1 is GTSNPN and CDR2 SVGIG (reference sequence). The V and J ends lost 3 bases and 0 bases respectively, with 11 bases between them. The CDR3 extends over 14 amino acids. Study processing details: Nucleated cell number was recorded as an estimate derived from reference gene primer amplification. TCRdb keeps only in-frame clones here, not all; method: immunoSEQ multiplex PCR. V and J calls plus clone size are reproduced from that table; the DNA served to infer D and trimming. Of 50,000 to 75,000 clones listed, over 75% are singletons. Sequencing was performed on peripheral blood. The chain recombines TRBV30 with TRBJ1-1; D possibly corresponds to TRBD1 (5 bases). The sequence was obtained from an elderly man in a cohort sampled during active COVID-19. The CDR3 here is CAWRSTGVNTEAFF. In DNA, the CDR3 is TGTGCCTGGAGGTCCACAGGAGTGAACACTGAAGCTTTCTTT.